This T cell receptor (beta chain) originates from a study of cytomegalovirus exposure and HLA in healthy donors. Study results and caveats: Association of 16,951 TCR beta sequences with HLA alleles was found at 0.05 false discovery rate in a later analysis.

It was with 60 Vbeta and 13 Jbeta primers that the PCR ran. The repertoire was sequenced with immunoSEQ multiplex PCR; TCRdb's copy has only in-frame clones and lacks some. The sample lists approximately 140,000 clones; approximately 80% were seen once. It was healthy bone marrow donors who served as donors. Germline CDR1 is SNHLY and CDR2 is FYNNEI. Germline trimming cut 2 bases from V and 5 bases from J; bases unmatched to any gene: 2. The CDR3 consists of 14 residues. Comments on this clone: The antigen is undetermined.

The rearrangement links TRBV2 to TRBJ1-1; 10 nucleotides match TRBD1. The material sequenced was PBMCs. This TCR was sampled from a woman between 40 and 50 years old in good health and CMV-seronegative. CDR3 nucleotide sequence: TGTGCCAGCAGTGAACGGACAGGGGGGACTGAAGCTTTCTTT. Its protein is CASSERTGGTEAFF.